This entry lists 27 T cell receptor beta chains sequenced from one sample in a study of PD-1 blockade in mismatch repair-deficient tumors. TCRdb's copy holds only in-frame clones and misses some; the assay was immunoSEQ multiplex PCR. In the table there are 85,000 to 130,000 clones, approximately 83% of which are singletons. The sample here was peripheral blood, taken roughly 35 weeks after starting pembrolizumab. Source of these receptors: an adult with mismatch repair-deficient cancer.

A note on this clone: Its ends do not fully match the called genes, so a read error is possible. This chain links TRBV6-1 with TRBJ2-5; D is uncertain. The length of the CDR3 is 14 residues. The germline V gene encodes CDR1 MNHNS and CDR2 SASEGT. The CDR3 DNA reads TGTGCCAGCAGTGAAGTCGAATTTCAAGAAACCCAGTACTTC. Its protein is CASSEVEFQETQYF.

With respect to this clone: Within the sample, other DNA sequences also encode this same CDR3. The chain recombines TRBV5-1 with TRBJ2-7; 11 bases fit TRBD2. The CDR3 spans 14 residues. Looked up from germline, CDR1 is SGHRS and CDR2 is YFSETQ. After removal of 3 bases from V and 3 bases from J, the junction contained 2 bases not matched to a gene. The CDR3 protein is CASSSGTSGYEQYF. The DNA of the CDR3 is TGCGCCAGCAGCTCTGGGACTAGCGGCTACGAGCAGTACTTC.

V gene TRBV7-2 combines with J gene TRBJ2-7, with 14 bases identical to TRBD2. In germline, CDR1 is SGHTA, CDR2 FQGNSA. The length of the CDR3 is 17 residues. With 3 bases clipped from V and 0 bases from J, the junction kept 4 bases outside the gene matches. For the CDR3, the DNA is TGTGCCAGCAGCTTGGGACTAGCGGGAGTGGGCTCCTACGAGCAGTACTTC. This sequence encodes CASSLGLAGVGSYEQYF.

The chain uses TRBV10-3 and TRBJ2-7, with 11 bases that match TRBD2. Germline CDR1 and CDR2: ENHRY and SYGVKD. Losses at the gene ends were 3 bases for V and 5 bases for J; bases not matched to a gene: 9. This CDR3 is built from 16 residues. The CDR3 here is CAISEGTSGSRNEQYF. CDR3 DNA: TGTGCCATCAGTGAAGGTACTAGCGGGAGCCGAAACGAGCAGTACTTC.

J is TRBJ2-7 and V is TRBV30; D is uncertain. CDR3 length: 13 amino acids. CDR1 GTSNPN and CDR2 SVGIG come from the germline V gene (reference sequence). Trimming left V 0 bases short and J 4 bases short, with 10 bases between. CDR3 sequence reads: CAWSVPPSYEQYF. CDR3 DNA: TGTGCCTGGAGTGTACCCCCATCATACGAGCAGTACTTC.

The chain carries TRBV5-6 and TRBJ2-4; TRBD1 is a possible D gene (5 bases). The CDR3 spans 16 residues. The germline CDR1 and CDR2 sequences are SGHDT and YYEEEE. Trimming took off 4 bases at V and 0 bases at J, with 14 bases between the two ends. The CDR3 sequence is CASSPRQNLAKNIQYF. The CDR3 DNA follows: TGTGCCAGCAGCCCAAGACAGAATTTAGCCAAAAACATTCAGTACTTC.

DNA for the CDR3: TGCGCCAGCAGCAGAACAGGGGACCACGAGCAGTACTTC. This sequence encodes CASSRTGDHEQYF. The rearrangement joins TRBV5-1 to TRBJ2-7; 7 nucleotides match TRBD1. The CDR3 runs 13 residues. The V gene's germline CDR1 is SGHRS and CDR2 YFSETQ. The V gene end was trimmed by 4 bases and the J gene end by 5 bases; junction bases not matched to a gene: 6.

The genes are TRBV10-3 and TRBJ2-7; 8 bases fit TRBD1. Trimming took 4 bases from V and 5 from J; bases not matched to a gene: 10. The CDR3 extends over 15 amino acids. CDR1 is ENHRY and CDR2 is SYGVKD in the germline V gene. The CDR3 is CAISVSLTGGHEQYF. CDR3 nucleotide sequence: TGTGCCATCAGTGTTTCCCTTACAGGGGGACACGAGCAGTACTTC.

This clone was counted once. The CDR3 sequence: CASRTDSNQPQHF. In DNA form, the CDR3 reads TGTGCCAGCCGGACGGATAGCAATCAGCCCCAGCATTTT. The chain carries TRBV28 and TRBJ1-5, with unresolved D. V lost 8 bases and J lost 0, with 8 bases in between. This CDR3 contains 13 residues. In germline, CDR1 is MDHEN, CDR2 SYDVKM.

The chain uses TRBV27 and TRBJ2-1; D unclear. The ends were cut back, 0 bases at V and 3 bases at J, with 9 bases in the middle. Germline CDR1 and CDR2: MNHEY and SMNVEV (reference sequence). The CDR3 is 15 amino acids. CDR3 region: CASSLSSANYNEQFF. The CDR3 nucleotides are TGTGCCAGCAGTTTATCGTCGGCCAACTACAATGAGCAGTTCTTC.

This sequence joins TRBV5-1 and TRBJ2-2; TRBD2 is a possible D gene (5 bases). V was pared by 1 base and J by 4 bases, with 8 bases between. Germline V gene lookup returns CDR1 SGHRS and CDR2 YFSETQ. The CDR3 extends over 14 amino acids. DNA of the CDR3: TGCGCCAGCAGCTTGAGCGCGGGCACCGGGGAGCTGTTTTTT. Encoded protein: CASSLSAGTGELFF.

CDR3 sequence: CASSGMEDQETQYF. In DNA, the CDR3 is TGTGCCAGCAGCGGGATGGAGGACCAAGAGACCCAGTACTTC. The V gene is TRBV13, the J gene TRBJ2-5, with D possibly matching TRBD2 (5 bases). The CDR3 extends over 14 amino acids. Germline loops: CDR1 PRHDT, CDR2 FYEKMQ (reference sequence). V dropped 5 bases and J dropped 0 bases, with 10 bases sitting between them.

This chain links TRBV10-3 with TRBJ2-7; no reliable D call. V shed 5 bases and J shed 2 bases, with 13 bases lying between them. Per germline, CDR1 ENHRY and CDR2 SYGVKD. CDR3 length equals 14 residues. The CDR3 region is CAISQTVGTYEQYF. The CDR3 DNA reads as TGTGCCATCAGTCAAACAGTAGGGACCTACGAGCAGTACTTC.

CDR3 coding DNA: TGTGCCAGCAGCTTAGCCCAGGATTGGCTAGCGGGAGGGTATGAGCAGTTCTTC. Translated: CASSLAQDWLAGGYEQFF. V and J are TRBV7-9 and TRBJ2-1, with 12 bases identical to TRBD2. The CDR3 sequence is 18 residues long. Germline V lookup: CDR1 SEHNR, CDR2 FQNEAQ (reference sequence). Unmatched junction bases numbered 11, after V lost 0 bases and J lost 8 bases.

The V gene is TRBV6-5, the J gene TRBJ1-5; D ambiguous. Germline V gene sequence: CDR1 MNHEY, CDR2 SVGAGI. This CDR3 region has 15 residues. Trimming left V 6 bases short and J 1 base short, with 13 bases between. The CDR3 sequence is CASSLGRASNQPQHF. CDR3 coding DNA: TGTGCCAGCAGCCTAGGACGGGCCAGCAATCAGCCCCAGCATTTT.

The rearrangement uses TRBV5-1 and TRBJ1-3; D uncertain. The germline V and J ends were trimmed by 2 bases and 0 bases, with 12 bases remaining between them. The CDR3 has 16 residues. Germline loops: CDR1 SGHRS, CDR2 YFSETQ. The CDR3 DNA reads TGCGCCAGCAGCTTTGTTGATGGTGCCTCTGGAAACACCATATATTTT. Protein product: CASSFVDGASGNTIYF.

V is TRBV9 and J is TRBJ1-1; 7 positions match TRBD1. The germline V gene has CDR1 SGDLS and CDR2 YYNGEE. The CDR3 is 16 amino acids. V was pared by 4 bases and J by 1 base, with 10 bases of the junction left unmatched. CDR3 in DNA: TGTGCCAGCAGCCCCCGGGACAGTTTTTCGAACACTGAAGCTTTCTTT. Amino acids: CASSPRDSFSNTEAFF. Full variable domain (missing parts from reference TRBV9 and TRBJ1-1): DSGVTQTPKHLITATGQRVTLRCSPRSGDLSVYWYQQSLDQGLQFLIQYYNGEERAKGNILERFSAQQFPDLHSELNLSSLELGDSALYFCASSPRDSFSNTEAFFGQGTRLTVV.

The chain employs TRBV27 and TRBJ2-5; D possibly corresponds to TRBD1 (6 bases). The CDR3 length is 13 residues. CDR1 MNHEY and CDR2 SMNVEV come from the germline V gene (reference sequence). V dropped 4 bases and J dropped 4 bases, with 10 bases sitting between them. The CDR3 DNA reads TGTGCCAGCAGTTCTATAGGGGGAGAGACCCAGTACTTC. The encoded protein is CASSSIGGETQYF.

The chain uses TRBV7-9 and TRBJ1-4; TRBD1 might be the D (5 bases). This CDR3 is built from 16 residues. Germline V gene lookup returns CDR1 SEHNR and CDR2 FQNEAQ (reference sequence). With 2 bases removed from V and 0 bases from J, the gap between germline ends came to 10 bases. The CDR3 is CASSLTGPTTNEKLFF. CDR3 nucleotide sequence: TGTGCCAGCAGCTTAACAGGTCCAACAACTAATGAAAAACTGTTTTTT.

This chain uses TRBV18 with TRBJ1-1; tentatively, D is TRBD1 (5 bases). Trimming stripped 5 bases from V and 3 bases from J, with 13 bases between. The germline gives CDR1 KGHSH, CDR2 LQKENI. The CDR3 covers 14 residues. CDR3 amino acids: CASSSTTADTEAFF. The CDR3 DNA is TGTGCCAGCTCATCTACGACAGCGGACACTGAAGCTTTCTTT.

This chain connects TRBV7-2 to TRBJ1-4; 7 positions match TRBD1. The J segment lost 7 bases and the V segment lost 7 bases, leaving 9 bases of the junction unmatched. This CDR3 spans 14 amino acids. Per the germline V gene, CDR1 is SGHTA and CDR2 is FQGNSA. This CDR3 reads CASNQEQGREKLFF. The DNA of the CDR3 is TGTGCCAGCAACCAAGAACAGGGGCGTGAAAAACTGTTTTTT. Variable domain in full (rest from reference TRBV7-2 and TRBJ1-4): GAGVSQSPSNKVTEKGKDVELRCDPISGHTALYWYRQSLGQGLEFLIYFQGNSAPDKSGLPSDRFSAERTGGSVSTLTIQRTQQEDSAVYLCASNQEQGREKLFFGSGTQLSVL.

This chain uses TRBV5-5 with TRBJ1-5; D uncertain. The CDR3 is 14 residues long. The ends were cut back, 5 bases at V and 0 bases at J, with 9 bases in the middle. Germline V gene data show CDR1 as SGHKS and CDR2 as YYEKEE (reference sequence). CDR3 protein: CASRGGDSNQPQHF. The CDR3 nucleotides read TGTGCCAGCAGGGGCGGAGATAGCAATCAGCCCCAGCATTTT.

The rearrangement links TRBV9 to TRBJ2-3; 10 nucleotides align to TRBD2. The CDR3 contains 18 residues. The germline gives CDR1 SGDLS, CDR2 YYNGEE. V lost 5 bases and J lost 6; bases outside the gene matches: 18. CDR3: CASRESRGKREGWDTQYF. The CDR3 DNA is TGTGCCAGCAGAGAGAGCAGAGGAAAGCGGGAGGGGTGGGATACGCAGTATTTT.

The genes are TRBV4-3 and TRBJ2-5; D is perhaps TRBD2 (7 bases). This CDR3 spans 15 amino acids. V was shortened by 0 bases and J by 4 bases, with 12 bases between the two germline ends. Germline CDR1 LGHNA, CDR2 YSLEER. The CDR3 sequence is CASSQDREDRETQYF. As DNA, the CDR3 is TGCGCCAGCAGCCAAGATCGGGAGGACAGAGAGACCCAGTACTTC.

The chain has TRBV11-2 and TRBJ2-7; D not resolved. CDR3 length equals 12 residues. The V gene's germline CDR1 is SGHAT and CDR2 FQNNGV. The V gene lost 5 bases and the J gene lost 2 bases, with 7 bases spanning the gap. DNA for the CDR3: TGTGCCAGCAGCCTAACCCCCTACGAGCAGTACTTC. This codes for CASSLTPYEQYF.

The chain couples TRBV19 to TRBJ1-1; no clear D. CDR3 size: 13 residues. Per germline, CDR1 LNHDA and CDR2 SQIVND (reference sequence). Trimming pared 3 bases from V and 4 bases from J, leaving 9 bases between. This chain's CDR3 is CASSMGIGTEAFF. Here the CDR3 DNA reads TGTGCCAGTAGTATGGGTATCGGCACTGAAGCTTTCTTT. Looking up the rest from reference TRBV19 and TRBJ1-1 gives the full variable domain: DGGITQSPKYLFRKEGQNVTLSCEQNLNHDAMYWYRQDPGQGLRLIYYSQIVNDFQKGDIAEGYSVSREKKESFPLTVTSAQKNPTAFYLCASSMGIGTEAFFGQGTRLTVV.

This clone occurred once. The chain links TRBV2 to TRBJ1-4; D is perhaps TRBD1 (5 bases). Germline V CDR1 and CDR2: SNHLY, FYNNEI. V shed 1 base and J shed 0 bases, with 15 bases lying between them. The CDR3 has 18 residues. The CDR3 DNA reads as TGTGCCAGCAGTGAAGGTTCGACAGATATACCAACTAATGAAAAACTGTTTTTT. Amino acid sequence: CASSEGSTDIPTNEKLFF.